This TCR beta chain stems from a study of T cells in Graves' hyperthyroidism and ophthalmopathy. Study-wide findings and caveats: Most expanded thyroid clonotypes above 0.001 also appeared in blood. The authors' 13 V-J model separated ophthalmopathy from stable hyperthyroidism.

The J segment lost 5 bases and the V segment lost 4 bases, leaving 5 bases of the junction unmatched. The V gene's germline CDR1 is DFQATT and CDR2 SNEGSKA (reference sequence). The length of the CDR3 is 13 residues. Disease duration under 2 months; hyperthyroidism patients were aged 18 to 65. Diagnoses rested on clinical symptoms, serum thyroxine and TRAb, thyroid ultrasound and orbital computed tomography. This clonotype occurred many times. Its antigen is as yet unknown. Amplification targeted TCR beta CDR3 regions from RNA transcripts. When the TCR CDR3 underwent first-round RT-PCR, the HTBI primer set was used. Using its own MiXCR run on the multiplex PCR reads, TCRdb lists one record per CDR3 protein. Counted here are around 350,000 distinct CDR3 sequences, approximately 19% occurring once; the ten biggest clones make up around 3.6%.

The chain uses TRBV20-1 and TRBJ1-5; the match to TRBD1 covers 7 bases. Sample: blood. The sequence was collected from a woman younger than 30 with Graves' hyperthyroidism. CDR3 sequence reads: CSATVTGDQPQHF. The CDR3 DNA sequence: TGCAGTGCTACGGTCACAGGGGATCAGCCCCAGCATTTT.